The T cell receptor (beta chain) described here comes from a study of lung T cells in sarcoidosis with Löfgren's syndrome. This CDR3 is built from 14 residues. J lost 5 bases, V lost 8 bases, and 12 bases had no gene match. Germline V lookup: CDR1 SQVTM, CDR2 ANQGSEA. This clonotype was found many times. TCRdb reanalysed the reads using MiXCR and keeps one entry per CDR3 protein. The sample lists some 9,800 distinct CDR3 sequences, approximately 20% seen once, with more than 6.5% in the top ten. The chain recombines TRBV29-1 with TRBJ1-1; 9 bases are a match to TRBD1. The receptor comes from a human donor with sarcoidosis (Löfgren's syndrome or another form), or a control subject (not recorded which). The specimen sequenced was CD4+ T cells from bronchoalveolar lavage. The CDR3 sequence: CSSQGALMDTEAFF. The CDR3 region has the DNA TGCAGCTCACAGGGGGCTCTCATGGATACTGAAGCTTTCTTT.